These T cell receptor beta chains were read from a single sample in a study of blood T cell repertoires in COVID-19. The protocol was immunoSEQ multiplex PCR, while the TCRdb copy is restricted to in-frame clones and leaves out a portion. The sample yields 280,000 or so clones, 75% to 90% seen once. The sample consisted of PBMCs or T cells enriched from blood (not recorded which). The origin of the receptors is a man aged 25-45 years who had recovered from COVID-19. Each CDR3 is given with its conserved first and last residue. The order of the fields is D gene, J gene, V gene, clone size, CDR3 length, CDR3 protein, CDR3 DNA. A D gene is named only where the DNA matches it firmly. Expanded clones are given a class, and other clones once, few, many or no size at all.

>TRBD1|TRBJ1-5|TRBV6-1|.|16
CASSADRVIGNQPQHF
TGTGCCAGCAGTGCCGACAGGGTAATAGGCAATCAGCCCCAGCATTTT
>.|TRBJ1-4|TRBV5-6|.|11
CASSLRGKLFF
TGTGCCAGCAGCTTGCGGGGAAAACTGTTTTTT
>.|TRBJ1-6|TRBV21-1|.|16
CASVISGTGYNSPLHF
TGTGCCAGCGTAATTTCCGGGACAGGGTATAATTCACCCCTCCACTTT
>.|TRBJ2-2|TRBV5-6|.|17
CASSFRGDYINTGELFF
TGTGCCAGCAGCTTTCGCGGGGATTACATAAACACCGGGGAGCTGTTTTTT
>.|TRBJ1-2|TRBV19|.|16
CASSMDDRRPNYGYTF
TGTGCCAGTAGTATGGATGACAGGCGGCCGAACTATGGCTACACCTTC
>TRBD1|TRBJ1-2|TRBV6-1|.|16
CASSGRNRGPNYGYTF
TGTGCCAGCAGTGGACGGAACAGGGGCCCTAACTATGGCTACACCTTC
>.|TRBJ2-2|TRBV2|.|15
CASTRGIENTGELFF
TGTGCCAGCACCCGCGGGATAGAGAACACCGGGGAGCTGTTTTTT
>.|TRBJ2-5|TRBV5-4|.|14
CASSLVGGLETQYF
TGTGCCAGCAGCTTGGTTGGAGGCTTGGAGACCCAGTACTTC
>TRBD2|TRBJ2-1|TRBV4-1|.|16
CASSQVGRGGVNEQFF
TGCGCCAGCAGCCAAGTCGGGCGGGGGGGCGTCAATGAGCAGTTCTTC
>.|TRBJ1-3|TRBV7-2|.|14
CASRQRGSGNTIYF
TGTGCCAGCAGACAAAGGGGCTCTGGAAACACCATATATTTT
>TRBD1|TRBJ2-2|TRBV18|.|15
CASSPGTDNTGELFF
TGTGCCAGCTCACCAGGGACAGATAACACCGGGGAGCTGTTTTTT
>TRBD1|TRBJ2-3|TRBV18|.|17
CASSPPGQLIRTDTQYF
TGTGCCAGCTCACCCCCGGGACAGCTAATTCGCACAGATACGCAGTATTTT
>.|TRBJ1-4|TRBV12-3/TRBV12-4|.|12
CASSLWEEKLFF
TGTGCCAGCAGTTTATGGGAGGAAAAACTGTTTTTT
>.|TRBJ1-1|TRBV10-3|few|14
CAIKAGAGYTEAFF
TGTGCCATCAAGGCGGGGGCAGGTTACACTGAAGCTTTCTTT
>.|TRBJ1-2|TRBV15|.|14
CATSGQQTNYGYTF
TGTGCCACCAGCGGACAACAGACTAACTATGGCTACACCTTC
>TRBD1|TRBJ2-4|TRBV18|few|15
CASSHPRDRKNIQYF
TGTGCCAGCTCACATCCCCGGGACAGGAAAAACATTCAGTACTTC
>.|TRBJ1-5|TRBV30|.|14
CAWSGGVGNQPQHF
TGTGCCTGGAGCGGGGGTGTTGGCAATCAGCCCCAGCATTTT
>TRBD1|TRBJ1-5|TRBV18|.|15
CASSPGQGAGQPQHF
TGTGCCAGCTCACCGGGACAGGGGGCAGGGCAGCCCCAGCATTTT
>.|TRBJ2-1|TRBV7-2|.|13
CASGGAGANEQFF
TGTGCCAGCGGGGGGGCCGGGGCCAATGAGCAGTTCTTC
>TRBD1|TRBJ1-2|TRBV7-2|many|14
CASSPDRGERGYTF
TGTGCCAGCAGCCCTGACAGGGGCGAGCGGGGCTACACCTTC
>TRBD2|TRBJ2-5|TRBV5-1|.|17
CASSRRALAGVQETQYF
TGCGCCAGCAGCCGACGGGCCCTAGCGGGGGTTCAAGAGACCCAGTACTTC
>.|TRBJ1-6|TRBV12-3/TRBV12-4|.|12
CASSRSNGPLHF
TGTGCCAGCAGCCGGTCCAACGGACCCCTCCACTTT
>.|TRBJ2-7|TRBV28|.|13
CASSLHRFNEQYF
TGTGCCAGCAGTTTGCACAGGTTTAACGAGCAGTACTTC
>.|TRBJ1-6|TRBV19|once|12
CASSTGRSPLHF
TGTGCCAGTAGTACAGGGCGCTCACCCCTCCACTTT
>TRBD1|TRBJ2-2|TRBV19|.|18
CASNYGEGAVVGGGELFF
TGTGCCAGTAATTATGGTGAGGGGGCGGTGGTCGGTGGCGGGGAGCTGTTTTTT
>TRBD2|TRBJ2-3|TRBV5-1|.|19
CASSLVGTSGKGSTDTQYF
TGCGCCAGCAGCTTGGTTGGGACTAGCGGGAAAGGGAGCACAGATACGCAGTATTTT
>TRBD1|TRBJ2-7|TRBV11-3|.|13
CASSQDRGHEQYF
TGTGCCAGCAGCCAGGACAGGGGCCACGAGCAGTACTTC
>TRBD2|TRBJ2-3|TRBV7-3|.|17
CASSLSPSSGGTDTQYF
TGTGCCAGCAGCTTGTCCCCGAGTAGCGGGGGCACAGATACGCAGTATTTT
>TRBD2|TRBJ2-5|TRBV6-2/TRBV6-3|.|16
CASSLGLAGAQETQYF
TGTGCCAGCAGCCTGGGACTAGCGGGGGCTCAAGAGACCCAGTACTTC
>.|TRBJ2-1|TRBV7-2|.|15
CASSGSGTGTDEQFF
TGTGCCAGCAGCGGTTCCGGGACTGGGACCGATGAGCAGTTCTTC
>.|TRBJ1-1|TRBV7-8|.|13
CASSRRERTEAFF
TGTGCCAGCAGCCGACGGGAAAGGACTGAAGCTTTCTTT
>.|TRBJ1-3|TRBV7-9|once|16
CASSLKGVGLGNTIYF
TGTGCCAGCAGCTTAAAGGGAGTCGGCCTAGGAAACACCATATATTTT
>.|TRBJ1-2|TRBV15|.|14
CATSRVGRDYGYTF
TGTGCCACCAGCAGAGTAGGCAGGGACTATGGCTACACCTTC
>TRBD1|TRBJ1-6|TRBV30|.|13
CAWLGQGNSPLHF
TGTGCCTGGCTTGGACAGGGAAATTCACCCCTCCACTTT
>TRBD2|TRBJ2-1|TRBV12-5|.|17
CASGLVSGGALYNEQFF
TGTGCTAGTGGTTTAGTTAGCGGGGGGGCCCTCTACAATGAGCAGTTCTTC
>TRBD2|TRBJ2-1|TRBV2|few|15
CASNRLAGINNEQFF
TGTGCCAGCAATAGACTAGCGGGGATCAACAATGAGCAGTTCTTC
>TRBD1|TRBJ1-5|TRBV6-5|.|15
CASSPGTGTKQPQHF
TGTGCCAGCAGTCCCGGGACAGGGACTAAACAGCCCCAGCATTTT
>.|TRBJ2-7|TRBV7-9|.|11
CASSSRGEQYF
TGTGCCAGCAGTTCAAGGGGCGAGCAGTACTTC
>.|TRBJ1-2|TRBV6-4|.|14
CASSDQQGAYGYTF
TGTGCCAGCAGTGACCAGCAGGGTGCCTATGGCTACACCTTC
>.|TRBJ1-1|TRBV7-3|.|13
CASSREYTTEAFF
TGTGCCAGCAGCCGGGAGTATACCACTGAAGCTTTCTTT
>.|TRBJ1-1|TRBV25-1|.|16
CASSPVQGIMNTEAFF
TGTGCCAGCAGCCCCGTCCAGGGTATAATGAACACTGAAGCTTTCTTT
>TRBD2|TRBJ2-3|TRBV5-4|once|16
CASSLWLAGGTDTQYF
TGTGCCAGCAGCTTGTGGTTAGCGGGGGGCACAGATACGCAGTATTTT
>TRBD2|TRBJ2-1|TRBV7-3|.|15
CASSSAAGGPDEQFF
TGTGCCAGCAGCTCCGCAGCGGGGGGGCCCGATGAGCAGTTCTTC
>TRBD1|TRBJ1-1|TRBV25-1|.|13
CASSGQQGSEAFF
TGTGCCAGCAGTGGACAACAGGGGTCTGAAGCTTTCTTT
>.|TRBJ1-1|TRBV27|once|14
CASSFQGWDTEAFF
TGTGCCAGCAGTTTCCAGGGGTGGGATACTGAAGCTTTCTTT
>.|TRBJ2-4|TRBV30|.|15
CAWSPGLIAKNIQYF
TGTGCCTGGAGTCCAGGCCTGATAGCCAAAAACATTCAGTACTTC
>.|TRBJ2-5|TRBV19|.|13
CASSIVVEETQYF
TGTGCCAGTAGTATAGTCGTAGAAGAGACCCAGTACTTC
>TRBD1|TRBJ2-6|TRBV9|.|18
CASSVGRGGASGANVLTF
TGTGCCAGCAGCGTAGGGAGAGGGGGCGCTTCTGGGGCCAACGTCCTGACTTTC
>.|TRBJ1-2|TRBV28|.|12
CASSKTGYGYTF
TGTGCCAGCAGTAAGACAGGCTATGGCTACACCTTC
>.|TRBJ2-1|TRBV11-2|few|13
CASSLDRNNEQFF
TGTGCCAGCAGCTTAGACAGGAACAATGAGCAGTTCTTC
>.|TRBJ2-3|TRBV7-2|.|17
CASSLPLGGGVPDTQYF
TGTGCCAGCAGCTTACCCTTGGGAGGGGGGGTGCCTGACACGCAGTATTTT